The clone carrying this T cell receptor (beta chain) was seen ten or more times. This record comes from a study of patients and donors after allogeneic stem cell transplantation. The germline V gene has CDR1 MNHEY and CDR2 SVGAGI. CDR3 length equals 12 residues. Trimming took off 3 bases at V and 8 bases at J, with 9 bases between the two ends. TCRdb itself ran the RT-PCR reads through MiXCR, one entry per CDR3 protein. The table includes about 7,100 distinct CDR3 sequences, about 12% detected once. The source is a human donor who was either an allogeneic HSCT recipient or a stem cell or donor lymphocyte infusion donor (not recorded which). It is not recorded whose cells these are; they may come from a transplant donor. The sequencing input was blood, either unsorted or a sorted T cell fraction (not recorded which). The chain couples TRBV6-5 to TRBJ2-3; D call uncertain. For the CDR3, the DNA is TGTGCCAGCAGTTATCCGGTTGGTACGCAGTATTTT. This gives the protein CASSYPVGTQYF.